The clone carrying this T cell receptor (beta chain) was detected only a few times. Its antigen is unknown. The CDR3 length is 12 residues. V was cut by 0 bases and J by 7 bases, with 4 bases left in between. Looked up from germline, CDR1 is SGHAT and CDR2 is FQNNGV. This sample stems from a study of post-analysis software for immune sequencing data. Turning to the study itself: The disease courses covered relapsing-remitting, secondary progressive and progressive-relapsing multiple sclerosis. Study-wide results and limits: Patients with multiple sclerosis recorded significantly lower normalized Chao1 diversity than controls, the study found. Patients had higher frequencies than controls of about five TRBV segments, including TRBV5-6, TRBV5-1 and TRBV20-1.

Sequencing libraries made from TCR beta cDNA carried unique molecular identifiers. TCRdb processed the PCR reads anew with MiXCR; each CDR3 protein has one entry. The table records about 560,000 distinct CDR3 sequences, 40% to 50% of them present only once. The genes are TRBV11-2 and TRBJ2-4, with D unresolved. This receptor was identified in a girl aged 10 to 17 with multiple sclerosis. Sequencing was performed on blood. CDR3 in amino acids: CASSLDRNIQYF. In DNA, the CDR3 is TGTGCCAGCAGCTTAGATAGGAACATTCAGTACTTC.